Presented here are 20 T cell receptor beta chains from one specimen sequenced in a study of glioma-infiltrating T cells (dated by TCRdb to about 2016). TCRdb shows the sequencer as Illumina MiSeq. TCR alpha and beta CDR3 regions were amplified with the iRepertoire nested amplicon-rescue multiplex PCR (arm-PCR) platform from RNA. The public sequencing data were trimmed at Q25 with fastp and processed into clonotypes with MiXCR by TCRdb, which kept only in-frame beta chains. For every CDR3 protein sequence, its rows merge into one entry that carries the most common genes and DNA. The sample records under 150,000 distinct CDR3 sequences, approximately 39% of which are singletons. The ten largest clones represent around a fifth of the sample. Material for sequencing was glioma tissue, nonneoplastic brain tissue, or PBMCs (not recorded which). The receptors shown here come from a human donor with low-grade glioma or glioblastoma, undergoing nonglioma brain surgery, or in good health (not recorded which).

This rearrangement joins TRBV2 to TRBJ1-2; 10 nucleotides line up with TRBD1. In germline, CDR1 is SNHLY, CDR2 FYNNEI. The CDR3 length is 15 residues. The V gene end was trimmed by 5 bases and the J gene end by 4 bases; junction bases not matched to a gene: 7. The CDR3 loop is CASSLQDRGIYGYTF. The CDR3 bases are TGTGCCAGCAGTCTTCAGGACAGGGGGATCTATGGCTACACCTTC.

The chain employs TRBV3-1 and TRBJ2-7; D gene unclear. Germline V lookup: CDR1 LGHDT, CDR2 YNNKEL (reference sequence). This CDR3 is built from 13 residues. Trimming removed 4 bases at V and 0 bases at J, with 7 bases between. CDR3 region: CASSPLSSYEQYF. The DNA for the CDR3 is TGTGCCAGCAGCCCCCTTAGCTCCTACGAGCAGTACTTC.

This clonotype came up a few times. The rearrangement links TRBV7-6 to TRBJ2-7; 7 nucleotides line up with TRBD1. The CDR3 length is 14 residues. V lost 5 bases, J lost 2 bases, and 6 bases stayed unmatched. Germline lookup yields CDR1 SGHVS and CDR2 FNYEAQ. CDR3 in DNA: TGTGCCAGCAGCCCAACCGACAGGGCCTACGAGCAGTACTTC. Translating it yields CASSPTDRAYEQYF.

This clonotype was counted only a few times. V and J are TRBV4-1 and TRBJ1-1; D ambiguous. Trimming shortened V by 4 bases and J by 4 bases, and 10 bases separated the two germline ends. Germline V gene data show CDR1 as MGHRA and CDR2 as YSYEKL. This CDR3 is built from 13 residues. In DNA, the CDR3 is TGCGCCAGCAGCCGTTGGGTTTCCACTGAAGCTTTCTTT. This translates into CASSRWVSTEAFF.

The V call is TRBV5-4, the J call TRBJ1-2; possibly TRBD1 for D (6 bases). The germline V gene encodes CDR1 SGHNT and CDR2 YYREEE (reference sequence). CDR3 length equals 14 residues. Trimming removed 4 bases from V and 2 bases from J, with 12 bases in between. CDR3 in DNA: TGTGCCAGCAGCGAATTCGACAGGAACTATGGCTACACCTTC. Encoded protein: CASSEFDRNYGYTF. Supplemented by reference TRBV5-4 and TRBJ1-2, the full variable domain reads ETGVTQSPTHLIKTRGQQVTLRCSSQSGHNTVSWYQQALGQGPQFIFQYYREEENGRGNFPPRFSGLQFPNYSSELNVNALELDDSALYLCASSEFDRNYGYTFGSGTRLTVV.

The chain is built from TRBV4-2 and TRBJ2-3; D unresolved. This CDR3 spans 14 amino acids. V lost 1 base and J 0 bases, leaving 5 bases between the germline ends. Germline V lookup: CDR1 LGHNA, CDR2 YNFKEQ. CDR3 sequence: CASSQATSTDTQYF. The DNA for the CDR3 is TGTGCCAGCAGCCAAGCGACTAGCACAGATACGCAGTATTTT.

This clonotype occurred a few times. V and J are TRBV6-2 or TRBV6-3 and TRBJ1-2; perhaps TRBD1 as D (6 bases). The germline V and J ends were trimmed by 4 bases and 4 bases, with 10 bases remaining between them. The CDR3 extends over 13 amino acids. Germline CDR1 reads MNHEY; CDR2 reads SVGEGT. For the CDR3, the DNA is TGTGCCAGCAGTTCCGGACAGTTCTATGGCTACACCTTC. Translated: CASSSGQFYGYTF.

Worth noting for this clonotype: Since a much larger clone is just one base distant, this may be a read error. This sequence joins TRBV6-6 and TRBJ2-5; weak D call: TRBD1 (5 bases). The CDR3 covers 13 residues. Looked up from germline, CDR1 is MNHNY and CDR2 is SVGAGI (reference sequence). The CDR3 here is CASSYFGQETQCF. The CDR3 DNA sequence: TGTGCCAGCAGTTACTTTGGACAAGAGACCCAGTGCTTC.

The rearrangement joins TRBV7-2 to TRBJ2-1; 10 nucleotides line up with TRBD1. V was clipped by 1 base and J by 4 bases; unmatched bases: 4. The CDR3 has 16 residues. Germline V lookup: CDR1 SGHTA, CDR2 FQGNSA. CDR3 region: CASSLVRDRGYNEQFF. The CDR3 nucleotides read TGTGCCAGCAGCTTAGTCCGGGACAGGGGATACAATGAGCAGTTCTTC.

This chain links TRBV12-3 or TRBV12-4 with TRBJ1-1; D is unresolved. V dropped 4 bases and J dropped 4 bases, with 7 bases sitting between them. The length of the CDR3 is 12 residues. DNA of the CDR3: TGTGCCAGCAGTTGGGAGGGCACTGAAGCTTTCTTT. Translating gives CASSWEGTEAFF.

Many counts were recorded for this clonotype. The V gene is TRBV28, the J gene TRBJ1-3, with D uncertain. Trimming took 6 bases from V and 0 from J, leaving 9 bases between them. CDR3 length equals 14 residues. In germline, CDR1 is MDHEN, CDR2 SYDVKM. This CDR3 is CASRRLGSGNTIYF. As DNA, the CDR3 is TGTGCCAGCAGGAGGTTGGGCTCTGGAAACACCATATATTTT.

The chain links TRBV27 to TRBJ2-3, with D perhaps being TRBD1 or TRBD2 (6 bases each). This CDR3 has 17 residues. V was pared by 5 bases and J by 2 bases, with 20 bases between. Germline V lookup: CDR1 MNHEY, CDR2 SMNVEV (reference sequence). This chain's CDR3 is CASSPLRGRTHTDTQYF. In DNA form, the CDR3 reads TGTGCCAGCAGTCCCCTGAGGGGGAGGACCCACACAGATACGCAGTATTTT.

This chain links TRBV20-1 with TRBJ2-4, with TRBD2 identical over 9 bases. This CDR3 is 12 amino acids long. The J segment lost 13 bases and the V segment lost 1 base, leaving 5 bases of the junction unmatched. Germline-derived CDR1 and CDR2 are DFQATT and SNEGSKA (reference sequence). CDR3 region: CSARVSGLAQYF. CDR3 nucleotides: TGCAGTGCTAGAGTCTCGGGACTAGCCCAGTACTTC.

This chain joins TRBV20-1 and TRBJ2-7; weak D call: TRBD2 (5 bases). The CDR3 is 12 amino acids. V lost 6 bases and J lost 0, with 9 bases in between. CDR1 is DFQATT and CDR2 is SNEGSKA in the germline V gene (reference sequence). The CDR3 loop is CSAPRDSYEQYF. CDR3 coding DNA: TGCAGTGCCCCGAGGGACTCCTACGAGCAGTACTTC.

The chain couples TRBV20-1 to TRBJ2-1; TRBD2 matches 12 bases. Germline trimming cut 5 bases from V and 2 bases from J; bases unmatched to any gene: 4. The length of the CDR3 is 15 residues. CDR1 is DFQATT and CDR2 is SNEGSKA in the germline V gene (reference sequence). The CDR3 loop is CSAYGLAGTYNEQFF. The DNA for the CDR3 is TGCAGTGCTTACGGACTAGCGGGGACCTACAATGAGCAGTTCTTC.

The chain recombines TRBV7-2 with TRBJ2-7; 7 nucleotides agree with TRBD2. CDR3 length equals 16 residues. Per the germline V gene, CDR1 is SGHTA and CDR2 is FQGNSA. Trimming took 2 bases from V and 3 from J; bases not matched to a gene: 10. The CDR3 reads CASSLFSSGMNYEQYF. CDR3 in DNA: TGTGCCAGCAGCTTATTTAGCAGCGGGATGAACTACGAGCAGTACTTC.

This clonotype was found a few times. The chain combines TRBV27 with TRBJ2-3; D remains ambiguous. Trimming took 5 bases from V and 2 from J, leaving 8 bases between them. Germline values: CDR1 MNHEY, CDR2 SMNVEV (reference sequence). The CDR3 runs to 13 residues. Here the CDR3 DNA reads TGTGCCAGCAGTCGAACAGTCACAGATACGCAGTATTTT. Its protein product is CASSRTVTDTQYF.

A few counts support this clonotype. This chain links TRBV7-3 with TRBJ2-2; a weak D match, TRBD2 (5 bases). Looked up from germline, CDR1 is SGHTA and CDR2 is FQGTGA. Trimming took 5 bases from V and 7 from J, leaving 14 bases between them. The CDR3 totals 14 residues. Here the CDR3 reads CASSQNSGRGELFF. DNA for the CDR3: TGTGCCAGCAGCCAGAACAGCGGACGCGGGGAGCTGTTTTTT.

Only a few counts were recorded for this clonotype. The chain carries TRBV20-1 and TRBJ2-3, with TRBD2 matching over 7 bases. Looked up from germline, CDR1 is DFQATT and CDR2 is SNEGSKA (reference sequence). The CDR3 contains 13 residues. After removal of 3 bases from V and 5 bases from J, the junction contained 5 bases not matched to a gene. CDR3 DNA sequence: TGCAGTGCTAGCGCGGGAGTGGAAGATACGCAGTATTTT. This encodes CSASAGVEDTQYF.

Details on this clonotype: Since a much larger clone is just one base distant, this may be a read error. The CDR3 coding sequence is TGCAGTGCTAGCAAAACGTACACTGAAGCTTTCTTT. Its translation: CSASKTYTEAFF. V is TRBV20-1 and J is TRBJ1-1, with D uncertain. Germline CDR1 is DFQATT and CDR2 is SNEGSKA (reference sequence). The CDR3 has 12 amino acids. V was shortened by 3 bases and J by 3 bases, with 8 bases between the two germline ends.